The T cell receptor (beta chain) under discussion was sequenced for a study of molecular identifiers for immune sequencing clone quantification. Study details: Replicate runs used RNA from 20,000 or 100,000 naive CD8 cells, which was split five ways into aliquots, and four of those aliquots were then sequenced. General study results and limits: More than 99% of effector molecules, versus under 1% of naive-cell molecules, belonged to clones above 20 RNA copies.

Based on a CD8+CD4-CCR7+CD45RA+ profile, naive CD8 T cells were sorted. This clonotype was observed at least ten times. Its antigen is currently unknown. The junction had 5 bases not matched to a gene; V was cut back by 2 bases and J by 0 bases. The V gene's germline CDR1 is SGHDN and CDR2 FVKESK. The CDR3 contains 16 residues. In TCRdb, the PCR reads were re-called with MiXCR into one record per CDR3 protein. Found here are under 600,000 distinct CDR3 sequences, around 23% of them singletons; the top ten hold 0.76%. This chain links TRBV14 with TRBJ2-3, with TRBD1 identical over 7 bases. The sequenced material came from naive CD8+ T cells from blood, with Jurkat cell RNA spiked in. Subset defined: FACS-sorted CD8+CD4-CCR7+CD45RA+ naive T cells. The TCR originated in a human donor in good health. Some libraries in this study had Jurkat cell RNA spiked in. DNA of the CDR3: TGTGCCAGCAGCCAATACCGGGACAGTAGCACAGATACGCAGTATTTT. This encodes CASSQYRDSSTDTQYF.